This T cell receptor beta chain was identified in a study of T cells in Graves' hyperthyroidism and ophthalmopathy. RNA transcripts provided the source from which TCR beta CDR3 regions were amplified. HTBI primers were the set used in a first-round RT-PCR of the TCR CDR3. Via MiXCR, TCRdb re-called the multiplex PCR reads, giving one row per CDR3 protein. The sample holds about 400,000 distinct CDR3 sequences, about 16% seen once. The table lists this clonotype with many counts. The TCR comes from a woman between 25 and 40 years old with Graves' hyperthyroidism. Sequenced sample: blood.

CDR3 amino acids: CSVELFREAYNEQFF. The DNA for the CDR3 is TGCAGCGTTGAACTTTTCCGGGAAGCCTACAATGAGCAGTTCTTC. The chain is built from TRBV29-1 and TRBJ2-1, with D maybe TRBD2 (5 bases). CDR1 and CDR2 from the germline V gene are SQVTM and ANQGSEA. Trimming took off 2 bases at V and 2 bases at J, with 13 bases between the two ends. This CDR3 comprises 15 residues.